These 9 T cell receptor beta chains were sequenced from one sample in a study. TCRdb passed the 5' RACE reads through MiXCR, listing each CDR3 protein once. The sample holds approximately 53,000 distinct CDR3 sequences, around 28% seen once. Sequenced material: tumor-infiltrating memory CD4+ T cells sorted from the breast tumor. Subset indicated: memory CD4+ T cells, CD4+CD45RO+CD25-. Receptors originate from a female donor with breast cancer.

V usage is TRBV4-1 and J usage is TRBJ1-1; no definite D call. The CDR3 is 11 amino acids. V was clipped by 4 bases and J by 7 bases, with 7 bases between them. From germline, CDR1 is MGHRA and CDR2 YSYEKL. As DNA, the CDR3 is TGCGCCAGCAGCCGGGCAGGTGAAGCTTTCTTT. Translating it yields CASSRAGEAFF.

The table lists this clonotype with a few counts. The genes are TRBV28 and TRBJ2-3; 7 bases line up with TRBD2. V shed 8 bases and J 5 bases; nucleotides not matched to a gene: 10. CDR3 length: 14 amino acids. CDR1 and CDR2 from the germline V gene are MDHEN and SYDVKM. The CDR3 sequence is CASWGGPLRDTQYF. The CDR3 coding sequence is TGTGCCAGCTGGGGAGGGCCCCTCCGAGATACGCAGTATTTT. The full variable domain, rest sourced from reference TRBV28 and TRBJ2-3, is DVKVTQSSRYLVKRTGEKVFLECVQDMDHENMFWYRQDPGLGLRLIYFSYDVKMKEKGDIPEGYSVSREKKERFSLILESASTNQTSMYLCASWGGPLRDTQYFGPGTRLTVL.

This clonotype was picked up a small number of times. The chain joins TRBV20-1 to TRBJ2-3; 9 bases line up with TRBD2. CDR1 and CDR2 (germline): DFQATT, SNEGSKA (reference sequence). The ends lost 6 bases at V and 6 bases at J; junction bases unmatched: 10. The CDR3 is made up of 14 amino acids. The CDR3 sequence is CSAPPPSGVDTQYF. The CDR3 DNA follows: TGCAGTGCCCCGCCCCCTAGCGGGGTCGATACGCAGTATTTT.

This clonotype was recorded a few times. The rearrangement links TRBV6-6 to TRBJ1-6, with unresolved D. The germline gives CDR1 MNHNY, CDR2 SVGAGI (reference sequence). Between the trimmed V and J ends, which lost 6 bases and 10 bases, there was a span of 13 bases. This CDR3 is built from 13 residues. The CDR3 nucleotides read TGTGCCAGCAGCCCGTGGTGGACGTCACCCCTCCACTTT. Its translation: CASSPWWTSPLHF.

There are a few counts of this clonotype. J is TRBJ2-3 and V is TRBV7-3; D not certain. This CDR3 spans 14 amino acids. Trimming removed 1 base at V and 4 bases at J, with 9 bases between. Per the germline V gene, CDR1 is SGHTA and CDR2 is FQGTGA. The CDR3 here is CASSLMSQADTQYF. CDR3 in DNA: TGTGCCAGCAGCTTAATGAGTCAGGCAGATACGCAGTATTTT.

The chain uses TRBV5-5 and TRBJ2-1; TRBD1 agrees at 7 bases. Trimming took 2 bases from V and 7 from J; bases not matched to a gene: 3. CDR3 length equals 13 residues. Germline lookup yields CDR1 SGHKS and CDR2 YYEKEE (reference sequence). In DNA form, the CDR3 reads TGTGCCAGCAGCTTTTACAGGGGTAATGAGCAGTTCTTC. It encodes CASSFYRGNEQFF. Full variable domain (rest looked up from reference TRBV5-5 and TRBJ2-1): DAGVTQSPTHLIKTRGQQVTLRCSPISGHKSVSWYQQVLGQGPQFIFQYYEKEERGRGNFPDRFSARQFPNYSSELNVNALLLGDSALYLCASSFYRGNEQFFGPGTRLTVL.

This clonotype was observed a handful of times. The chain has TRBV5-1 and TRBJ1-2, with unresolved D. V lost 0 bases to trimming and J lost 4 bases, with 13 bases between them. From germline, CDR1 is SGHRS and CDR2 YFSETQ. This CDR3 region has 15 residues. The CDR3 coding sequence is TGCGCCAGCAGCTTGGGAGAGGGCCGGGGCTATGGCTACACCTTC. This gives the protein CASSLGEGRGYGYTF.

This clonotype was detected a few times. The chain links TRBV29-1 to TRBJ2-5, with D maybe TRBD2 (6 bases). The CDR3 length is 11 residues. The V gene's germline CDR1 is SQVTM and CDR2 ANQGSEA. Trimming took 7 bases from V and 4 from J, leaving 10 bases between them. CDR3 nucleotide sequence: TGCAGCGCAAACGGGGGAGAGACCCAGTACTTC. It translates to CSANGGETQYF.

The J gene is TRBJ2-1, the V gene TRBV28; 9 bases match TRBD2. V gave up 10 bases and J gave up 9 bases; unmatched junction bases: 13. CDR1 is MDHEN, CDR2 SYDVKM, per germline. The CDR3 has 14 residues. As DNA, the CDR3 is TGTGCCACTTACCTGGCGGGAGGGTCTTTTGAGCAGTTCTTC. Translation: CATYLAGGSFEQFF.